This T cell receptor beta chain was obtained from a study of human T cells and chemical hapten exposure. Whole-study context: 2% DPC was applied to 2 cm by 2 cm of upper inner arm skin for sensitization. TCR yields per sample varied mostly from small pooled library volume differences.

Time point denoted: patch test 1, 2 weeks after DPC sensitization. Described treatment: therapeutic diphenylcyclopropenone sensitization with weekly scalp DPC. The total RNA was obtained from whole blood that was not fractionated. MiXCR was run by TCRdb on the RACE reads, yielding one entry per CDR3 protein. Of about 81,000 distinct CDR3 sequences in the sample, around 7.8% are singletons; the top ten hold roughly 1.6%. The CDR3 is 13 amino acids. V lost 0 bases and J 5 bases, leaving 10 bases between the germline ends. CDR1 is SQVTM and CDR2 is ANQGSEA in the germline V gene. The source was whole blood, collected in connection with sensitization to the hapten diphenylcyclopropenone (DPC). The sequence was obtained from a woman in her twenties or thirties with alopecia areata. Some clones in this sample may be carry-over from other donors' samples. This chain uses TRBV29-1 with TRBJ2-5, with D perhaps TRBD2 (6 bases). CDR3: CSVEESGDETQYF. The CDR3 bases are TGCAGCGTTGAAGAATCGGGGGACGAGACCCAGTACTTC. The full variable domain, in which reference TRBV29-1 and TRBJ2-5 provide the parts outside the CDR3, is SAVISQKPSRDICQRGTSLTIQCQVDSQVTMMFWYRQQPGQSLTLIATANQGSEATYESGFVIDKFPISRPNLTFSTLTVSNMSPEDSSIYLCSVEESGDETQYFGPGTRLLVL.